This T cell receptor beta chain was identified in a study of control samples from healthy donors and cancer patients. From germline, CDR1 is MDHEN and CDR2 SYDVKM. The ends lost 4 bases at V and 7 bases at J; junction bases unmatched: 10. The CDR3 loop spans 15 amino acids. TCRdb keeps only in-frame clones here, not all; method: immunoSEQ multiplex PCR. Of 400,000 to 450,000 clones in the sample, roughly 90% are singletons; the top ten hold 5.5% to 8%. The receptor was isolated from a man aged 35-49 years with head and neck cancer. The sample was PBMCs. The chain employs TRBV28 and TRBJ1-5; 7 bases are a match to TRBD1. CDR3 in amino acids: CASSWDRITTQPQHF. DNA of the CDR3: TGTGCCAGCAGTTGGGACAGAATAACGACCCAGCCCCAGCATTTT.